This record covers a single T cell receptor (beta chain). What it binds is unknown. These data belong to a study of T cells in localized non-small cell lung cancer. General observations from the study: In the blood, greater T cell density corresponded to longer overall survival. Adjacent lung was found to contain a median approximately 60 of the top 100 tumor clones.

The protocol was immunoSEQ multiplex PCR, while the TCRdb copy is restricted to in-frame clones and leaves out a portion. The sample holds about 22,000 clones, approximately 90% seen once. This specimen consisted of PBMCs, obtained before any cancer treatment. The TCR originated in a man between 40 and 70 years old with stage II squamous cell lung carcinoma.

Here the CDR3 DNA reads TGTGCCAGCAGCCCCGGGACTCGCGACGAGCAGTACTTC. It translates to CASSPGTRDEQYF. J is TRBJ2-7 and V is TRBV9, with D perhaps TRBD2 (6 bases). The CDR3 loop spans 13 amino acids. V was shortened by 4 bases and J by 5 bases, with 13 bases between the two germline ends. From germline, CDR1 is SGDLS and CDR2 YYNGEE.